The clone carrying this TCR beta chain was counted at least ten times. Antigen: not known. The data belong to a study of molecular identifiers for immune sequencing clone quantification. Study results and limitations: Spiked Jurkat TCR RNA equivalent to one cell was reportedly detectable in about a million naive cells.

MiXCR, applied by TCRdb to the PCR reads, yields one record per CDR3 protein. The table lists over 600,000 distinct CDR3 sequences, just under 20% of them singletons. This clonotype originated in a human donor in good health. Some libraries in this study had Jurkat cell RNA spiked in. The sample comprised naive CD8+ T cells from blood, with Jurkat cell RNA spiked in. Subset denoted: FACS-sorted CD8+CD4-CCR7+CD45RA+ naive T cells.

The CDR3 reads CASSSSAGELTYTGELFF. CDR3 nucleotide sequence: TGTGCCAGCAGTTCAAGTGCGGGAGAATTGACTTACACCGGGGAGCTGTTTTTT. The rearrangement uses TRBV27 and TRBJ2-2; 7 positions agree with TRBD2. CDR3 size: 18 residues. Germline V gene data show CDR1 as MNHEY and CDR2 as SMNVEV (reference sequence). After removal of 4 bases from V and 3 bases from J, the junction contained 14 bases not matched to a gene.